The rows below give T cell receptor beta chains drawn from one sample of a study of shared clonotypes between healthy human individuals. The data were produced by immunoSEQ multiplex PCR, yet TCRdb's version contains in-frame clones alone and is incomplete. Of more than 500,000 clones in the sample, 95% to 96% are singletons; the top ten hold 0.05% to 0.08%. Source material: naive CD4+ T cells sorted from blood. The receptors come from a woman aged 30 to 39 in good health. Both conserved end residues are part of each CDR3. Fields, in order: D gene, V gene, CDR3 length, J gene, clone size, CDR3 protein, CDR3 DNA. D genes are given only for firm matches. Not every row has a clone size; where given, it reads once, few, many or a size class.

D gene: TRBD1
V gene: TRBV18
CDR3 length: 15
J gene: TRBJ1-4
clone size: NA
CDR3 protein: CASSPPPGTGEKLFF
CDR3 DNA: TGTGCCAGCTCACCGCCCCCGGGGACAGGAGAAAAACTGTTTTTT

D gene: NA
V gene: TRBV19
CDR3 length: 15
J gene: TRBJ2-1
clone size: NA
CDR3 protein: CASSISGSSYNEQFF
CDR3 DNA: TGTGCCAGTAGTATAAGTGGGAGCTCCTACAATGAGCAGTTCTTC

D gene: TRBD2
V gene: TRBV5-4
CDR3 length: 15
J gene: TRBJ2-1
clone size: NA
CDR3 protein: CASRTGLADYNEQFF
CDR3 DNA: TGTGCCAGCAGGACGGGACTAGCGGATTACAATGAGCAGTTCTTC

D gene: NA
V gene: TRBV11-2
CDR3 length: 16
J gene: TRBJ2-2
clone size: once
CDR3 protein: CASSLRRRANTGELFF
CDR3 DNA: TGTGCCAGCAGCTTACGGCGGCGCGCGAACACCGGGGAGCTGTTTTTT

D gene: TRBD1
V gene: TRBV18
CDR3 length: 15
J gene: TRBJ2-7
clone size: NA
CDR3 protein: CASSLVGQGFNEQYF
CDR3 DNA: TGTGCCAGCTCACTGGTGGGACAGGGGTTCAACGAGCAGTACTTC

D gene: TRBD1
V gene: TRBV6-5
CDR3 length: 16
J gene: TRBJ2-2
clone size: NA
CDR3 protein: CASSFGQGAQVGELFF
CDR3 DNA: TGTGCCAGCAGTTTCGGACAGGGGGCGCAGGTCGGGGAGCTGTTTTTT

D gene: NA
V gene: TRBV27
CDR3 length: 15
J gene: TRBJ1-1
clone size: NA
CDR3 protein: CASKGTAAMNTEAFF
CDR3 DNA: TGTGCCAGCAAAGGAACTGCCGCCATGAACACTGAAGCTTTCTTT

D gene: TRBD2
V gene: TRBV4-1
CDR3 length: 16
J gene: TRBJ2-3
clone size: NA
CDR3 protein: CASSLYVAGETDTQYF
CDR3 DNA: TGCGCCAGCAGCCTGTACGTAGCGGGAGAAACAGATACGCAGTATTTT

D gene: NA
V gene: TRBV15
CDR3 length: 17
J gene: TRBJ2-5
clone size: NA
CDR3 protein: CATSRGELSGGEETQYF
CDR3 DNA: TGTGCCACCAGCAGAGGAGAGCTGAGCGGAGGGGAGGAGACCCAGTACTTC

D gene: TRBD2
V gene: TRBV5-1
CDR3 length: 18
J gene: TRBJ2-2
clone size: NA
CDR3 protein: CASSPQLGGALHTGELFF
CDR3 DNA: TGCGCCAGCAGCCCTCAGCTGGGAGGGGCCTTGCACACCGGGGAGCTGTTTTTT

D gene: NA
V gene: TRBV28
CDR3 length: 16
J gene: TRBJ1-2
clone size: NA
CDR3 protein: CASSPTGGVSSYGYTF
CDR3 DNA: TGTGCCAGCAGTCCCACCGGGGGGGTGTCAAGCTATGGCTACACCTTC

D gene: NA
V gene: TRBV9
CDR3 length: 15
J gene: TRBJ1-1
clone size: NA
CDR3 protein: CASSSPGPRNTEAFF
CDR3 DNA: TGTGCCAGCAGCTCCCCCGGACCGAGGAACACTGAAGCTTTCTTT

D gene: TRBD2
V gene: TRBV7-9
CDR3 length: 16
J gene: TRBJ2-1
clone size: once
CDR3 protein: CASSSGLAGAYNEQFF
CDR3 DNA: TGTGCCAGCAGCTCTGGACTAGCGGGAGCCTACAATGAGCAGTTCTTC

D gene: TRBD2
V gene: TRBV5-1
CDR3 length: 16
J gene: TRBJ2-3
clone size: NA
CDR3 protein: CASSPGLLTSTDTQYF
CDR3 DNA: TGCGCCAGCAGCCCGGGACTACTCACTAGCACAGATACGCAGTATTTT

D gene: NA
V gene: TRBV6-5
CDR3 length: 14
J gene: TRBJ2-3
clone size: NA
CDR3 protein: CASRGWGNTDTQYF
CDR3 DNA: TGTGCCAGCAGGGGTTGGGGGAACACAGATACGCAGTATTTT

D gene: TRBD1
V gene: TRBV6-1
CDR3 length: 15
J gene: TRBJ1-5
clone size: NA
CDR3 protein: CASRMQGAGNQPQHF
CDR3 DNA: TGTGCCAGCAGAATGCAGGGGGCGGGCAATCAGCCCCAGCATTTT

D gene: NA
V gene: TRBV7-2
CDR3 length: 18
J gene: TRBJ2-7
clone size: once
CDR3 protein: CASSLALGKEGSSYEQYF
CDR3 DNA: TGTGCCAGCAGCTTAGCGCTGGGTAAGGAGGGAAGCTCCTACGAGCAGTACTTC

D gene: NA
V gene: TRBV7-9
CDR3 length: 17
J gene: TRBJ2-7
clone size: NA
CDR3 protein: CASSLGRVGDTEHEQYF
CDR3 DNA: TGTGCCAGCAGCTTAGGGAGGGTGGGGGACACGGAACACGAGCAGTACTTC

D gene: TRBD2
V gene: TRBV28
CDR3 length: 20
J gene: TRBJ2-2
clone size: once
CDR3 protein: CASSLGGLAGFITIAGELFF
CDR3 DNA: TGTGCCAGCAGTTTGGGGGGACTAGCGGGATTCATCACGATCGCCGGGGAGCTGTTTTTT

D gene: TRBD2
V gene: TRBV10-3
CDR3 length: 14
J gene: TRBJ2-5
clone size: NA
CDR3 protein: CAISGASGTETQYF
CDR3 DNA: TGTGCCATCAGTGGGGCTAGCGGGACGGAGACCCAGTACTTC

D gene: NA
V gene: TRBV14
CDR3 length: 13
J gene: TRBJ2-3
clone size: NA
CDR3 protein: CASSQPLVDTQYF
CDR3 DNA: TGTGCCAGCAGCCAACCCCTGGTAGATACGCAGTATTTT

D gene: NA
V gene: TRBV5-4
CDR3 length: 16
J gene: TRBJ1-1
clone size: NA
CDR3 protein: CASSSGLGGWNTEAFF
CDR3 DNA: TGTGCCAGCAGCTCGGGCTTGGGAGGGTGGAACACTGAAGCTTTCTTT

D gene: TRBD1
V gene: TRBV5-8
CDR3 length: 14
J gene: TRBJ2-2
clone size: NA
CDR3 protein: CASSGTGHTGELFF
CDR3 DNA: TGTGCCAGCAGTGGGACAGGGCACACCGGGGAGCTGTTTTTT

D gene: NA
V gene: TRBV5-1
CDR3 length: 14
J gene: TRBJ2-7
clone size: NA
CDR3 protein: CASSLGRGSYEQYF
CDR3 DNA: TGCGCCAGCAGCTTGGGGCGTGGCTCCTACGAGCAGTACTTC

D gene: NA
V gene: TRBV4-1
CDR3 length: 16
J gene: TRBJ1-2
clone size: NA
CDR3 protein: CASSQDPLTPSSGYTF
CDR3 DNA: TGCGCCAGCAGCCAAGATCCTTTAACCCCCTCGTCTGGCTACACCTTC

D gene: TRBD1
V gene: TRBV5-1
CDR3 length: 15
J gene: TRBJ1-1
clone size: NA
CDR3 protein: CASSFTGDLNTEAFF
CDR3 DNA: TGCGCCAGCAGCTTTACAGGGGATTTGAACACTGAAGCTTTCTTT

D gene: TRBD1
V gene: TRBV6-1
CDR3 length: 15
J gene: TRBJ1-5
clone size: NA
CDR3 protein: CASRPGTGSRQPQHF
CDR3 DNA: TGTGCCAGCAGACCCGGGACAGGGTCACGCCAGCCCCAGCATTTT

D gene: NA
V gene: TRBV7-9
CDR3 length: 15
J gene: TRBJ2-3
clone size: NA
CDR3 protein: CASSSSLGWADTQYF
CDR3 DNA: TGTGCCAGCAGCTCGTCCCTAGGGTGGGCAGATACGCAGTATTTT

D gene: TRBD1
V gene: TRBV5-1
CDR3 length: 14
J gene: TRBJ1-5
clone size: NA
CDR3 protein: CASSLGTGDQPQHF
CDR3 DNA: TGCGCCAGCAGCCTTGGGACAGGTGATCAGCCCCAGCATTTT

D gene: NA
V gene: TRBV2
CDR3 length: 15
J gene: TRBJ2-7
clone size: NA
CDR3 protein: CASSEATAALGEQYF
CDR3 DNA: TGTGCCAGCAGTGAAGCGACAGCAGCCCTGGGCGAGCAGTACTTC

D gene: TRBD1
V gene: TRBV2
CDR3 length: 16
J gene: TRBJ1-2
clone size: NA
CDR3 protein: CASYGRTGYGDYGYTF
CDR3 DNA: TGTGCCAGCTATGGGCGGACAGGGTATGGAGACTATGGCTACACCTTC

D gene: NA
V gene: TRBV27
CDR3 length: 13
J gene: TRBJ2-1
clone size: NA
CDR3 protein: CASSDRMSNEQFF
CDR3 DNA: TGTGCCAGCAGTGACAGGATGAGCAATGAGCAGTTCTTC

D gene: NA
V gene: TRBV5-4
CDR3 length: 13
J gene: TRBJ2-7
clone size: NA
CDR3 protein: CASSSSRTYEQYF
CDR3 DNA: TGTGCCAGCAGCTCTAGCAGAACCTACGAGCAGTACTTC

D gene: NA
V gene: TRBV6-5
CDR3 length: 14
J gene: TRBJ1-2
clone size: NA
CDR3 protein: CASSYSGRSYGYTF
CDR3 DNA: TGTGCCAGCAGTTACTCGGGACGGAGCTATGGCTACACCTTC

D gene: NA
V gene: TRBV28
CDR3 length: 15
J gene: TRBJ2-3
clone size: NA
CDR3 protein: CASSLWGSGTDTQYF
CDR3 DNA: TGTGCCAGCAGTTTATGGGGCAGCGGCACAGATACGCAGTATTTT

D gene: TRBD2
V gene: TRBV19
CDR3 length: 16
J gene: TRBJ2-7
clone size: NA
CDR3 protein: CASSPISSGRSYEQYF
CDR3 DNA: TGTGCCAGTAGTCCGATCAGTAGCGGGAGGTCCTACGAGCAGTACTTC

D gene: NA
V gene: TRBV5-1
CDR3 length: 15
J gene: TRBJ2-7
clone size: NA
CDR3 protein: CASSFTGQTDYEQYF
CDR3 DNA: TGCGCCAGCAGCTTTACCGGACAGACGGACTACGAGCAGTACTTC

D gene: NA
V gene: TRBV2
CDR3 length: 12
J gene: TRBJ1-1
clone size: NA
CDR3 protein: CASSYLPQGAFF
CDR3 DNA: TGTGCCAGCAGCTACCTCCCACAGGGAGCTTTCTTT

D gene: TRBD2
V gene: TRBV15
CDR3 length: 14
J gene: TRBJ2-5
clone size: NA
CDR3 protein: CATSRITSEETQYF
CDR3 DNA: TGTGCCACCAGCAGGATTACTAGCGAAGAGACCCAGTACTTC

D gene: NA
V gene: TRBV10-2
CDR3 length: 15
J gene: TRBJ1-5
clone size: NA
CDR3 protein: CASSEFPDNNQPQHF
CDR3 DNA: TGCGCCAGCAGTGAGTTCCCGGACAACAATCAGCCCCAGCATTTT

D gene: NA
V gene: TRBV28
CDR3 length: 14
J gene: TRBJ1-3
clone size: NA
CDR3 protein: CASGLASSGNTIYF
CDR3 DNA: TGTGCCAGCGGTCTAGCCAGCTCTGGAAACACCATATATTTT

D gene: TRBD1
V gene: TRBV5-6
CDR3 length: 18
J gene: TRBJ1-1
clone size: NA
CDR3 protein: CASSLAPGQGATDTEAFF
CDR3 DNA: TGTGCCAGCAGCTTGGCCCCGGGGCAGGGGGCTACGGACACTGAAGCTTTCTTT

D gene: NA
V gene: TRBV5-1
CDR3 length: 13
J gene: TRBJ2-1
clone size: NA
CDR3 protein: CASSFEGYNEQFF
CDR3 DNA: TGCGCCAGCAGCTTCGAGGGCTACAATGAGCAGTTCTTC

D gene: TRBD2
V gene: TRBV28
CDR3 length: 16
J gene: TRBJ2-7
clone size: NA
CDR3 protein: CASSGGGLAGTYEQYF
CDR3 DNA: TGTGCCAGCAGTGGGGGAGGACTAGCGGGTACCTACGAGCAGTACTTC

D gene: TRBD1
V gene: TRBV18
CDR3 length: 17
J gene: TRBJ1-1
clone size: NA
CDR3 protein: CASSPLTSGTGNTEAFF
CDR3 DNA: TGTGCCAGCTCACCACTTACCTCCGGGACAGGGAACACTGAAGCTTTCTTT

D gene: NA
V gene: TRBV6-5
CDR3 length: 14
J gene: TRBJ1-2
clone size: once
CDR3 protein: CASSYSTGYYGYTF
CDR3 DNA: TGTGCCAGCAGTTACTCTACAGGTTACTATGGCTACACCTTC

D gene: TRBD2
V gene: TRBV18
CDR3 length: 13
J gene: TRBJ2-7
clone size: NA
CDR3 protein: CASTQTSGYEQYF
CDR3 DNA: TGTGCCAGCACCCAGACTAGCGGGTACGAGCAGTACTTC

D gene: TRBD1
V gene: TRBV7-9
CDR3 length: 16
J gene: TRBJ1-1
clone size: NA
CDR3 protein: CASSALGTGPNTEAFF
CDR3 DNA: TGTGCCAGCAGCGCCCTGGGGACAGGCCCGAACACTGAAGCTTTCTTT

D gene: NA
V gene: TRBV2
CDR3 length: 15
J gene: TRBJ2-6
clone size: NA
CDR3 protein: CASSRQVSGANVLTF
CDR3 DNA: TGTGCCAGCAGCAGACAGGTGTCTGGGGCCAACGTCCTGACTTTC

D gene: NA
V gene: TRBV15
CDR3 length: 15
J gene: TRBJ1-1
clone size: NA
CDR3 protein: CATSRDIGQVGEAFF
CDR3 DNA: TGTGCCACCAGCAGAGATATAGGGCAGGTGGGTGAAGCTTTCTTT

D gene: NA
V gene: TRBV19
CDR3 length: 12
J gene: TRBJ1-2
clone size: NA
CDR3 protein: CASNLGGDGYTF
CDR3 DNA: TGTGCCAGTAACCTCGGGGGCGATGGCTACACCTTC

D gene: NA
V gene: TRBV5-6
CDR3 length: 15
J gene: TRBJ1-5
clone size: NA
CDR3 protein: CASSIELYSNQPQHF
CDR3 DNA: TGTGCCAGCAGCATCGAACTTTATAGCAATCAGCCCCAGCATTTT

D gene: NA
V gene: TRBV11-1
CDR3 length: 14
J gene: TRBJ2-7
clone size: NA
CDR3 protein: CASSHRLRPYEQYF
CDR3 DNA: TGTGCCAGCAGCCACCGTCTCCGCCCGTACGAGCAGTACTTC

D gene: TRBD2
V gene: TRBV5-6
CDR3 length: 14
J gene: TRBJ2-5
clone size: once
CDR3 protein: CASSKGLGLETQYF
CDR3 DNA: TGTGCCAGCAGCAAGGGACTAGGTTTAGAGACCCAGTACTTC